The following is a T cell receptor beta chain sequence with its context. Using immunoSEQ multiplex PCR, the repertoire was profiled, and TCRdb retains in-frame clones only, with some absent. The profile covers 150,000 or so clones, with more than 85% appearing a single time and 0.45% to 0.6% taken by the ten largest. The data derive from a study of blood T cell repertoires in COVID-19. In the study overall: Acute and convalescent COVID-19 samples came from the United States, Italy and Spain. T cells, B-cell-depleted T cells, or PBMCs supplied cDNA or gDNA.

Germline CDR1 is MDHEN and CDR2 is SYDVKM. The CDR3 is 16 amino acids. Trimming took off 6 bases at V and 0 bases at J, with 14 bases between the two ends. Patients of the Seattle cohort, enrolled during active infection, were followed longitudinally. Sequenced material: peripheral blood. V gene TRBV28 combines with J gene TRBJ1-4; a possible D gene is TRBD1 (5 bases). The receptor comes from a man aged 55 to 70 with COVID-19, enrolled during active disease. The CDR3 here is CASRGRPGATNEKLFF. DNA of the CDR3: TGTGCCAGCAGGGGGAGACCGGGGGCAACTAATGAAAAACTGTTTTTT.